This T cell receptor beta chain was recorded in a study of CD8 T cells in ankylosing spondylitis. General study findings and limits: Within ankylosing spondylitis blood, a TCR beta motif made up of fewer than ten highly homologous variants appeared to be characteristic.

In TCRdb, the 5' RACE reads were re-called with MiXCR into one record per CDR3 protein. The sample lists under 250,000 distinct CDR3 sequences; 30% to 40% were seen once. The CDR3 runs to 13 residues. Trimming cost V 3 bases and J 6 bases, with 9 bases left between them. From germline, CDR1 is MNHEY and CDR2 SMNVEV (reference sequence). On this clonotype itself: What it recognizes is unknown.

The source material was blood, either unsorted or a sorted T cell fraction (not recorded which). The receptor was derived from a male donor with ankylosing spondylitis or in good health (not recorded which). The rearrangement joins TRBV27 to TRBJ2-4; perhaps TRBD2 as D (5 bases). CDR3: CASSFSGRNIQYF. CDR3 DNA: TGTGCCAGCAGTTTTTCGGGGAGAAACATTCAGTACTTC.